What follows are 20 T cell receptor beta chains derived from one specimen sequenced in a study of vaccination effects on CD4 cells after COVID-19. Antigen-specific CD4+ T cells were expanded (with viral peptide pools) by the ViraFEST assay ahead of sequencing. After less than twelve days in culture, the CD4+ T cells were isolated. Each participant was administered two doses of either the BNT162b2 or the mRNA-1273 vaccine. Using immunoSEQ multiplex PCR, the repertoire was profiled, and TCRdb retains in-frame clones only, with some absent. The data hold about 61,000 clones, with roughly 72% observed a single time. These receptors lack a known antigen. The material was CD4+ T cells from PBMCs cultured with HCoV-229E spike peptides, obtained after COVID-19 vaccination. All receptors derive from a human donor who received a COVID-19 vaccine.

The chain joins TRBV11-1 to TRBJ1-5, with 9 bases matching TRBD1. Trimming took 3 bases from V and 4 from J; bases not matched to a gene: 7. Looked up from germline, CDR1 is SGHAT and CDR2 is FQDESV (reference sequence). This CDR3 spans 16 amino acids. The CDR3 spells CASSFTGGYRNQPQHF. The CDR3 DNA reads TGTGCCAGCAGCTTCACAGGGGGCTATAGGAATCAGCCCCAGCATTTT.

The chain has TRBV3-1 (or the pseudogene TRBV3-2) and TRBJ2-3; 8 bases match TRBD2. Germline loops: CDR1 LGHDT, CDR2 YNNKEL (reference sequence). The CDR3 is made up of 19 amino acids. V lost 0 bases and J lost 1; bases outside the gene matches: 12. The CDR3 region has the DNA TGTGCCAGCAGCCAAGATCGGGCCGGGGGGGCCGCTGGCACAGATACGCAGTATTTT. It yields the protein CASSQDRAGGAAGTDTQYF.

The chain links TRBV5-1 to TRBJ2-3; tentative D call: TRBD1 (5 bases). Per germline, CDR1 SGHRS and CDR2 YFSETQ. This CDR3 contains 14 residues. Trimming shortened V by 0 bases and J by 4 bases, and 9 bases separated the two germline ends. The CDR3 nucleotides are TGCGCCAGCAGCTTGGTCTCAGGGCCAGATACGCAGTATTTT. This sequence encodes CASSLVSGPDTQYF.

The gene calls are TRBV7-8 and TRBJ1-6, with unresolved D. CDR1 is SGHVS and CDR2 is FQNEAQ in the germline V gene. CDR3 length: 17 amino acids. Trimming shortened V by 4 bases and J by 7 bases, and 20 bases separated the two germline ends. The CDR3 DNA reads as TGTGCCAGCAGCTACGTCCGGCGAGGGCTTGGGAATTCACCCCTCCACTTT. Translation: CASSYVRRGLGNSPLHF. The variable domain in full, with the rest retrieved from reference TRBV7-8 and TRBJ1-6, is GAGVSQSPRYKVAKRGQDVALRCDPISGHVSLFWYQQALGQGPEFLTYFQNEAQLDKSGLPSDRFFAERPEGSVSTLKIQRTQQEDSAVYLCASSYVRRGLGNSPLHFGNGTRLTVT.

The rearrangement uses TRBV18 and TRBJ2-3; 8 positions agree with TRBD1. The CDR3 extends over 15 amino acids. After removal of 0 bases from V and 3 bases from J, the junction contained 2 bases not matched to a gene. Germline CDR1 and CDR2: KGHSH and LQKENI. CDR3 sequence: CASSPPGQGTDTQYF. The CDR3 DNA reads TGTGCCAGCTCACCACCCGGACAGGGAACAGATACGCAGTATTTT. Combining the CDR3 with reference TRBV18 and TRBJ2-3 gives the whole variable domain NAGVMQNPRHLVRRRGQEARLRCSPMKGHSHVYWYRQLPEEGLKFMVYLQKENIIDESGMPKERFSAEFPKEGPSILRIQQVVRGDSAAYFCASSPPGQGTDTQYFGPGTRLTVL.

The V gene is TRBV7-9, the J gene TRBJ2-1; 12 bases map to TRBD2. Germline V gives CDR1 SEHNR, CDR2 FQNEAQ (reference sequence). There are 13 residues in the CDR3. V was clipped by 10 bases and J by 5 bases; unmatched bases: 3. The CDR3 bases are TGTGCCACTGGACTAGCGGGACACAATGAGCAGTTCTTC. Translated, it gives CATGLAGHNEQFF.

The chain links TRBV5-6 to TRBJ2-1; the D is unclear. Germline CDR1 is SGHDT and CDR2 is YYEEEE. The V end lost 2 bases, the J end lost 0 bases, and 9 bases lay between the germline ends. This CDR3 has 15 residues. The CDR3 nucleotides read TGTGCCAGCAGCTTTTGGTTGAGCTCCTACAATGAGCAGTTCTTC. Its translation is CASSFWLSSYNEQFF.

This clone was seen a few times. The gene calls are TRBV5-5 and TRBJ2-2; maybe TRBD1 (5 bases). The CDR3 is 14 amino acids. Deletions cut 1 base from V and 6 bases from J, with 10 bases between. Germline CDR1 SGHKS, CDR2 YYEKEE (reference sequence). The CDR3 here is CASSLSGYAGELFF. The CDR3 DNA reads TGTGCCAGCAGCTTGTCAGGGTACGCCGGGGAGCTGTTTTTT.

V and J are TRBV7-8 and TRBJ1-1; TRBD1 might be the D (6 bases). Germline CDR1 reads SGHVS; CDR2 reads FQNEAQ. The CDR3 is 15 amino acids. The V and J ends lost 0 bases and 3 bases respectively, with 11 bases between them. DNA for the CDR3: TGTGCCAGCAGCTTAGCGACAGGTTCGTACACTGAAGCTTTCTTT. It specifies CASSLATGSYTEAFF.

The rearrangement uses TRBV5-4 and TRBJ2-1; D gene uncertain. V gave up 1 base and J gave up 0 bases, with 5 bases separating them. Germline CDR1 reads SGHNT; CDR2 reads YYREEE (reference sequence). The CDR3 loop spans 14 amino acids. This CDR3 is CASSLPSSYNEQFF. For the CDR3, the DNA is TGTGCCAGCAGCTTGCCTAGCTCCTACAATGAGCAGTTCTTC.

The chain uses TRBV14 and TRBJ2-5; 11 bases line up with TRBD2. The CDR3 consists of 15 residues. The trim removed 4 bases at V and 5 bases at J, leaving 6 bases unmatched. The germline gives CDR1 SGHDN, CDR2 FVKESK. The CDR3 DNA follows: TGTGCCAGCAGCCCCCGGACTAGCGGGTGGGAGACCCAGTACTTC. The encoded protein is CASSPRTSGWETQYF. Drawing the rest from reference TRBV14 and TRBJ2-5, the complete variable domain is EAGVTQFPSHSVIEKGQTVTLRCDPISGHDNLYWYRRVMGKEIKFLLHFVKESKQDESGMPNNRFLAERTGGTYSTLKVQPAELEDSGVYFCASSPRTSGWETQYFGPGTRLLVL.

The chain combines TRBV5-4 with TRBJ2-3; perhaps D is TRBD1 or TRBD2 (6 bases each). CDR3 size: 16 residues. CDR1 is SGHNT, CDR2 YYREEE, per germline (reference sequence). V gave up 4 bases and J gave up 3 bases, with 18 bases separating them. For the CDR3, the DNA is TGTGCCAGCAGCCGGGGCGGGGCAGGGGCTACAGATACGCAGTATTTT. It yields the protein CASSRGGAGATDTQYF.

The rearrangement links TRBV12-5 to TRBJ2-6, with D possibly being TRBD1 (5 bases). Trimming cost V 0 bases and J 4 bases, with 10 bases left between them. The CDR3 is 16 amino acids. CDR1 and CDR2 from the germline V gene are LGHNT and FRNRAP. CDR3 DNA: TGTGCTAGTGGTTTGGTAGGGGTGGCCGGGGCCAACGTCCTGACTTTC. It translates to CASGLVGVAGANVLTF.

This chain connects TRBV5-1 to TRBJ1-1; tentative D call: TRBD1 (6 bases). This CDR3 contains 13 residues. V lost 4 bases to trimming and J lost 3 bases, with 10 bases between them. The germline V gene encodes CDR1 SGHRS and CDR2 YFSETQ. Here the CDR3 DNA reads TGCGCCAGCAGCGTCACAGGGTACACTGAAGCTTTCTTT. Its translation: CASSVTGYTEAFF.

V and J are TRBV5-6 and TRBJ1-4; D is perhaps TRBD1 (5 bases). CDR3 length: 15 residues. V was trimmed by 1 base and J by 6 bases, leaving 13 bases between them. Germline V gene data show CDR1 as SGHDT and CDR2 as YYEEEE. The CDR3 sequence: CASSLSWDADEKLFF. CDR3 DNA sequence: TGTGCCAGCAGCTTGAGTTGGGACGCAGATGAAAAACTGTTTTTT.

The chain joins TRBV19 to TRBJ1-5; D possibly corresponds to TRBD1 (5 bases). The CDR3 extends over 17 amino acids. From germline, CDR1 is LNHDA and CDR2 SQIVND (reference sequence). The V end lost 7 bases, the J end lost 2 bases, and 21 bases lay between the germline ends. CDR3 region: CASTIGGTRNGNQPQHF. In nucleotides, the CDR3 is TGTGCCAGTACAATAGGTGGGACTCGGAATGGCAATCAGCCCCAGCATTTT.

The V gene is TRBV7-3, the J gene TRBJ2-1; a possible D gene is TRBD1 (6 bases). This CDR3 spans 15 amino acids. Trimming took off 4 bases at V and 3 bases at J, with 13 bases between the two ends. Germline values: CDR1 SGHTA, CDR2 FQGTGA. CDR3 nucleotide sequence: TGTGCCAGCAGCTCGACAGGTTTTGGCTACAATGAGCAGTTCTTC. Encoded protein: CASSSTGFGYNEQFF.

This chain links TRBV7-9 with TRBJ2-5; TRBD1 might be the D (6 bases). Germline values: CDR1 SEHNR, CDR2 FQNEAQ (reference sequence). V lost 5 bases to trimming and J lost 5 bases, with 12 bases between them. This CDR3 has 13 amino acids. As DNA, the CDR3 is TGTGCCAGCAGCCGGGACATGGGGGAGACCCAGTACTTC. This translates into CASSRDMGETQYF.

The chain has TRBV29-1 and TRBJ2-3, with TRBD2 matching over 7 bases. The V and J ends lost 3 bases and 5 bases, in that order; junction bases with no gene match: 5. The CDR3 covers 13 residues. CDR1 and CDR2 (germline): SQVTM, ANQGSEA. The CDR3 coding sequence is TGCAGCGTTGAGATTACTAGCGTAGATACGCAGTATTTT. It specifies CSVEITSVDTQYF.

The V gene is TRBV5-6, the J gene TRBJ1-1; D is ambiguous. The V end lost 5 bases, the J end lost 2 bases, and 10 bases lay between the germline ends. The CDR3 runs 13 residues. Per germline, CDR1 SGHDT and CDR2 YYEEEE. The CDR3 loop is CASSFGLNTEAFF. CDR3 in DNA: TGTGCCAGCAGTTTCGGGTTAAACACTGAAGCTTTCTTT.